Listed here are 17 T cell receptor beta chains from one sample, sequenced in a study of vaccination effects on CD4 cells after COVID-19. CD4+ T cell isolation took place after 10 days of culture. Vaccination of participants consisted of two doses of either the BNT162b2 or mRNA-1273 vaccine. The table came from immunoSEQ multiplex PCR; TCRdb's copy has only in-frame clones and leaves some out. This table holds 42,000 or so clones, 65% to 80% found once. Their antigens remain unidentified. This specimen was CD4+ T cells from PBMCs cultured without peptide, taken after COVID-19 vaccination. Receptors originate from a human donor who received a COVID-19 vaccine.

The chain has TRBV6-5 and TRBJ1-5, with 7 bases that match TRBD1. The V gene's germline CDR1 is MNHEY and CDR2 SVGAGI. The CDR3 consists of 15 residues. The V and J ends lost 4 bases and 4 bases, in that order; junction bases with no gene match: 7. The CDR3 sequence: CASSSGDSFNQPQHF. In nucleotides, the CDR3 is TGTGCCAGCAGTTCTGGGGACAGCTTTAATCAGCCCCAGCATTTT.

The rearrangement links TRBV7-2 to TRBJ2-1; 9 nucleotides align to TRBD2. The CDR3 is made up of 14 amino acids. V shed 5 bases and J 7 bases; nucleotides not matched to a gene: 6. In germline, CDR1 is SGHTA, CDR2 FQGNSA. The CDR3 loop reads CASSPRLAANEQFF. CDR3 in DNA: TGTGCCAGCAGCCCCCGACTAGCGGCAAATGAGCAGTTCTTC.

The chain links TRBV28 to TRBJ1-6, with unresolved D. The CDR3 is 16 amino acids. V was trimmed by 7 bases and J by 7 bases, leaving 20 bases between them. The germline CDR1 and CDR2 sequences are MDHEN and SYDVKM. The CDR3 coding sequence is TGTGCCAGCAACCCCTTCCGACTTTTAGGAAATTCACCCCTCCACTTT. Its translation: CASNPFRLLGNSPLHF.

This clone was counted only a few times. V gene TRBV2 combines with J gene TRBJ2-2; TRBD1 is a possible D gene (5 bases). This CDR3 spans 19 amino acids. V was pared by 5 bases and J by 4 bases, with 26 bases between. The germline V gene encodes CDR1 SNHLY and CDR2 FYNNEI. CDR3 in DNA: TGTGCCAGCAGTACATTAGTCCCTTCAAGGGGTAGGGGCACCGGGGAGCTGTTTTTT. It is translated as CASSTLVPSRGRGTGELFF.

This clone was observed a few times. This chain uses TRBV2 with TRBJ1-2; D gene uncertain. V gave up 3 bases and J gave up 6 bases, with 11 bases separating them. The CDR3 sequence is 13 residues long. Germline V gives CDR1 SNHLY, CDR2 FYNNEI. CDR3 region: CASSESQRNGYTF. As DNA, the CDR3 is TGTGCCAGCAGTGAGTCTCAGCGGAATGGCTACACCTTC.

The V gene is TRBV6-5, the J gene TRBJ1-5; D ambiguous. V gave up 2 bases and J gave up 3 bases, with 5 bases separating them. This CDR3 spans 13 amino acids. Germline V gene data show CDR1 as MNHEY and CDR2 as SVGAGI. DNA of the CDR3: TGTGCCAGCAGTTACATGGCCAATCAGCCCCAGCATTTT. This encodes CASSYMANQPQHF.

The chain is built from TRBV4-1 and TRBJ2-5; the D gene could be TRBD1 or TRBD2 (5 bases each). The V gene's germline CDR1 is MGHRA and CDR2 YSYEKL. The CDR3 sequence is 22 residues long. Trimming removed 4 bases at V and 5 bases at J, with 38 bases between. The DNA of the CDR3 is TGCGCCAGCAGCCCGGCTCCTGTGTTTGTGGGAGCCAGGGTCCGGGTATGGGAGACCCAGTACTTC. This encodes CASSPAPVFVGARVRVWETQYF.

CDR3: CASSLVGSRTGELFF. CDR3 bases: TGTGCCAGCAGCTTAGTCGGGAGTCGTACCGGGGAGCTGTTTTTT. V usage is TRBV11-2 and J usage is TRBJ2-2; D is perhaps TRBD2 (6 bases). Per germline, CDR1 SGHAT and CDR2 FQNNGV. Trimming took 1 base from V and 5 from J, leaving 11 bases between them. The CDR3 loop spans 15 amino acids.

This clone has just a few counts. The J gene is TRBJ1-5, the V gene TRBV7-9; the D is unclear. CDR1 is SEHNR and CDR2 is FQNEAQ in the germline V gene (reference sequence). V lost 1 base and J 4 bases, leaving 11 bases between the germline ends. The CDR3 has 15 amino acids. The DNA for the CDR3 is TGTGCCAGCAGCTTAGACGGATCGGGGAATCAGCCCCAGCATTTT. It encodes CASSLDGSGNQPQHF.

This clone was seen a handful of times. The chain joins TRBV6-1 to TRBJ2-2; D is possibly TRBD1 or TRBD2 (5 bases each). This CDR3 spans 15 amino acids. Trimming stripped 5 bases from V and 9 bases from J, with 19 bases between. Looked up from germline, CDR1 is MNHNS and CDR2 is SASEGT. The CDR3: CASSTSGTGTRELFF. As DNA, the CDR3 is TGTGCCAGCAGTACCTCCGGGACGGGGACCCGGGAGCTGTTTTTT.

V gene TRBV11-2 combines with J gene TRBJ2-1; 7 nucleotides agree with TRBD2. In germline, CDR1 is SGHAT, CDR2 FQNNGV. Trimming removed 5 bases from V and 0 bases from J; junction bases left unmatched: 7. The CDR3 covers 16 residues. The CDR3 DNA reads TGTGCCAGCAGCCAGTTGCGGGGGAGCTCCTACAATGAGCAGTTCTTC. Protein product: CASSQLRGSSYNEQFF.

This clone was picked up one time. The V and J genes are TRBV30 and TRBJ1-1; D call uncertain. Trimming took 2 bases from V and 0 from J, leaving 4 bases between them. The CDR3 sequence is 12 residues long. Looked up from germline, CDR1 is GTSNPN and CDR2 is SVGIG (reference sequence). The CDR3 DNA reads TGTGCCTGGAGTAAGATGAACACTGAAGCTTTCTTT. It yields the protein CAWSKMNTEAFF.

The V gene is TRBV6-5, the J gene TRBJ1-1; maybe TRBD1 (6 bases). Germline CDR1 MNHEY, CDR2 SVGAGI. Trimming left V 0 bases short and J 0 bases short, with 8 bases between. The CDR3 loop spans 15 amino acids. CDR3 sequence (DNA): TGTGCCAGCAGTTACTCAGGGGGGGTGAACACTGAAGCTTTCTTT. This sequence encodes CASSYSGGVNTEAFF.

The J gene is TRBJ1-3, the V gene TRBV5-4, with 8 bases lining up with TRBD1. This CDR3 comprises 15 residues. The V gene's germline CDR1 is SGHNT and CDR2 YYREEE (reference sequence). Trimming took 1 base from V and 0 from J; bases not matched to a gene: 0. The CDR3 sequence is CASSLQGASGNTIYF. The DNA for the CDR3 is TGTGCCAGCAGCTTGCAGGGGGCCTCTGGAAACACCATATATTTT.

This chain's CDR3 is CASSLGGGTGQSEQYF. The CDR3 DNA sequence: TGCGCCAGCAGCTTGGGGGGAGGTACAGGGCAGAGCGAGCAGTACTTC. The V and J genes are TRBV5-1 and TRBJ2-7, with D perhaps assigned TRBD1 or TRBD2 (6 bases each). The CDR3 contains 16 residues. V gave up 0 bases and J gave up 6 bases, with 19 bases separating them. CDR1 and CDR2 from the germline V gene are SGHRS and YFSETQ.

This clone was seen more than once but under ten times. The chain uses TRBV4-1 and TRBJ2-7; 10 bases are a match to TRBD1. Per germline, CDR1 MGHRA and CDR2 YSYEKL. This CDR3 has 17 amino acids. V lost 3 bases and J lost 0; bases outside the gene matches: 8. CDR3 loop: CASSHVIGDRGSYEQYF. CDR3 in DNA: TGCGCCAGCAGCCACGTAATCGGGGACAGGGGCTCCTACGAGCAGTACTTC.

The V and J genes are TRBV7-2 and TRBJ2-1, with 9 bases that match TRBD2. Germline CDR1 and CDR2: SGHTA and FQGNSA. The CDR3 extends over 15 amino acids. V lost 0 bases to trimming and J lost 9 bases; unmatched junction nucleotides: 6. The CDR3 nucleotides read TGTGCCAGCAGCTTAGCCCGGACTAGCGCGGGTGAGCAGTTCTTC. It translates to CASSLARTSAGEQFF.